This TCR beta chain was sequenced in a study of shared clonotypes between healthy human individuals. The study enrolled healthy HIV-negative adults without recent acute infections or vaccinations as donors. Nashville, Tennessee was home to all donors, who were Caucasian adults. CD8 memory combined CD45RO+ cells with CCR7-negative CD45RA+ TemRA cells. The assay was immunoSEQ multiplex PCR, and TCRdb's table has in-frame clones only and misses some. The top ten clones hold 0.32% of a sample with about 380,000 clones, 90% to 98% of them seen once. This CDR3 is 12 amino acids long. The germline V and J ends were trimmed by 10 bases and 8 bases, with 17 bases remaining between them. Germline loops: CDR1 MDHEN, CDR2 SYDVKM.

The sequenced sample consisted of memory CD8+ T cells sorted from blood. As to subset: CD45RO+ cells pooled with CCR7-negative TemRA cells. This clonotype was obtained from a man under 40 in good health. The chain employs TRBV28 and TRBJ1-1; no definite D call. The CDR3 DNA is TGTGCCAACTCGACACCCGAACCGGAAGCTTTCTTT. Its translation: CANSTPEPEAFF. The entire variable domain, with the rest obtained from reference TRBV28 and TRBJ1-1, is as follows: DVKVTQSSRYLVKRTGEKVFLECVQDMDHENMFWYRQDPGLGLRLIYFSYDVKMKEKGDIPEGYSVSREKKERFSLILESASTNQTSMYLCANSTPEPEAFFGQGTRLTVV.